These T cell receptor beta chains were read from a single sample in a study of control samples from healthy donors and cancer patients. Assay used: immunoSEQ multiplex PCR; TCRdb lists only in-frame clones, some missing. The table has 160,000 or so clones, just over 95% seen once. What was sequenced was blood. The receptors originated from a woman in her 30s in good health. CDR3s include the opening cysteine and the closing phenylalanine or tryptophan. The order of the fields is V gene, D gene, J gene, clone size, CDR3 DNA, CDR3 protein. The D gene is left open where the match is weak. Size values are once, few and many counts, or a class for expanded clones, and some rows have none.

V: TRBV27; D: -; J: TRBJ1-5; size: -; DNA: TGTGCCAGCAGTTTAGGCCCACCGGGCAATCAGCCCCAGCATTTT; CDR3: CASSLGPPGNQPQHF
V: TRBV2; D: -; J: TRBJ1-2; size: -; DNA: TGTGCCATCATCGACCGGGACGGTGATGGCTACACCTTC; CDR3: CAIIDRDGDGYTF
V: TRBV13; D: TRBD1; J: TRBJ2-7; size: -; DNA: TGTGCCAGCAGCTCCGGACAGGGTATCTACGAGCAGTACTTC; CDR3: CASSSGQGIYEQYF
V: TRBV19; D: -; J: TRBJ2-3; size: -; DNA: TGTGCCAGTAGTATCCGGGGACTTACGTATACGCAGTATTTT; CDR3: CASSIRGLTYTQYF
V: TRBV10-2; D: TRBD2; J: TRBJ2-1; size: -; DNA: TGCGCCAGCAGTGAGTCCTCGACTAGCGGGAGGATCGAGTGGAATGAGCAGTTCTTC; CDR3: CASSESSTSGRIEWNEQFF
V: TRBV27; D: TRBD1; J: TRBJ1-2; size: -; DNA: TGTGCCAGCAGTCCCCTCACCCGACAGGGTACGTCGGAATTATATGGCTACACCTTC; CDR3: CASSPLTRQGTSELYGYTF
V: TRBV10-2; D: TRBD2; J: TRBJ2-7; size: -; DNA: TGCGCCAGCATCCCAGGGAGGGGCTACGAGCAGTACTTC; CDR3: CASIPGRGYEQYF
V: TRBV4-2; D: TRBD2; J: TRBJ2-2; size: few; DNA: TGTGCCAGCAGCCTAGCGGGAGGGGGAATAAACACCGGGGAGCTGTTTTTT; CDR3: CASSLAGGGINTGELFF
V: TRBV5-8; D: -; J: TRBJ2-5; size: -; DNA: TGTGCCAGCAAACAAGAGACCCAGTACTTC; CDR3: CASKQETQYF
V: TRBV5-1; D: -; J: TRBJ1-2; size: -; DNA: TGCGCCAGCACCCCACACCGGGACATAAACTATGGCTACACCTTC; CDR3: CASTPHRDINYGYTF
V: TRBV18; D: -; J: TRBJ1-4; size: -; DNA: TGTGCCAGCTCACCAACCAGGGGTGAAAAACTGTTTTTT; CDR3: CASSPTRGEKLFF
V: TRBV2; D: -; J: TRBJ2-3; size: -; DNA: TGTGCCAGCAGTACCCCTTTACGGGGGCGAAGCACAGATACGCAGTATTTT; CDR3: CASSTPLRGRSTDTQYF
V: TRBV9; D: -; J: TRBJ2-1; size: -; DNA: TGTGCCAGCAGCGTAGGAGTGGAGGTGCGAGAGCAGTTCTTC; CDR3: CASSVGVEVREQFF
V: TRBV2; D: -; J: TRBJ1-1; size: -; DNA: TGTGCCAGCAGTGACGACAGACATCCGAACACTGAAGCTTTCTTT; CDR3: CASSDDRHPNTEAFF
V: TRBV28; D: -; J: TRBJ1-1; size: -; DNA: TGTGCCAGCAGTTTCCTCGCGGCTGTGAACACTGAAGCTTTCTTT; CDR3: CASSFLAAVNTEAFF
V: TRBV9; D: TRBD2; J: TRBJ2-1; size: few; DNA: TGTGCCAGCAGCCCCGGCGGGAGGTTGAATGAGCAGTTCTTC; CDR3: CASSPGGRLNEQFF
V: TRBV28; D: TRBD1; J: TRBJ1-2; size: -; DNA: TGTGCCAGCCTAGGTAGGGACAGGACTAACTATGGCTACACCTTC; CDR3: CASLGRDRTNYGYTF
V: TRBV5-4; D: TRBD1; J: TRBJ2-7; size: -; DNA: TGTGCCAGCAGCTTGGGAGTAGCGACAGGGGACTCCTACGAGCAGTACTTC; CDR3: CASSLGVATGDSYEQYF
V: TRBV6-2/TRBV6-3; D: -; J: TRBJ1-5; size: once; DNA: TGTGCCAGCAGCATCCATAGCAATCAGCCCCAGCATTTT; CDR3: CASSIHSNQPQHF
V: TRBV7-9; D: TRBD1; J: TRBJ2-1; size: -; DNA: TGTGCCAGCAGCCCACGACAGGGGCTGAGGGATGAGCAGTTCTTC; CDR3: CASSPRQGLRDEQFF
V: TRBV28; D: -; J: TRBJ1-2; size: -; DNA: TGTGCCAGCAGTCAGCACCAGGGTAACTATGGCTACACCTTC; CDR3: CASSQHQGNYGYTF
V: TRBV28; D: -; J: TRBJ2-6; size: -; DNA: TGTGCCAGCAGTCCTTCAGCGGGGGCCAACGTCCTGACTTTC; CDR3: CASSPSAGANVLTF
V: TRBV21-1; D: -; J: TRBJ1-5; size: once; DNA: TGTGCCAGCAGCAAGGGGAGGGGAATGGCGGGTCAGCCCCAGCATTTT; CDR3: CASSKGRGMAGQPQHF
V: TRBV20-1; D: TRBD2; J: TRBJ2-6; size: -; DNA: TGCAGTGCTAGTGATAGCGGGAGCAGTGGGGCCAACGTCCTGACTTTC; CDR3: CSASDSGSSGANVLTF
V: TRBV7-6; D: -; J: TRBJ2-1; size: few; DNA: TGTGCCAGCAGCAGCTACGGGGATAGGCGGAATGAGCAGTTCTTC; CDR3: CASSSYGDRRNEQFF
V: TRBV3-1/TRBV3-2; D: -; J: TRBJ2-3; size: -; DNA: TGTGCCAGCAGCCAAGTCGGTAATACGCAGTATTTT; CDR3: CASSQVGNTQYF
V: TRBV7-3; D: -; J: TRBJ1-1; size: -; DNA: TGTGCCAGCAGTTACGGCTTGGGCACTGAAGCTTTCTTT; CDR3: CASSYGLGTEAFF
V: TRBV6-1; D: -; J: TRBJ1-1; size: -; DNA: TGTGCCAGCAGTGAATTTGTCAAGGCTGAAGCTTTCTTT; CDR3: CASSEFVKAEAFF
V: TRBV5-1; D: TRBD1; J: TRBJ1-4; size: -; DNA: TGCGCCAGCAGCTTGGAGGGACAGTCCCGGGGTGAAAAACTGTTTTTT; CDR3: CASSLEGQSRGEKLFF
V: TRBV6-5; D: -; J: TRBJ2-7; size: -; DNA: TGTGCCAGCAGTTACTCGATCCAACTGGGGACCTACGAGCAGTACTTC; CDR3: CASSYSIQLGTYEQYF
V: TRBV10-3; D: TRBD1; J: TRBJ2-6; size: once; DNA: TGTGCCATCAGTGAGACGGACAGGGTACTTGCTGGGGCCAACGTCCTGACTTTC; CDR3: CAISETDRVLAGANVLTF
V: TRBV12-5; D: -; J: TRBJ2-7; size: -; DNA: TGTGCTAGTGGGCCCCCAGGGCGCCCCTACGAGCAGTACTTC; CDR3: CASGPPGRPYEQYF
V: TRBV28; D: TRBD2; J: TRBJ2-2; size: -; DNA: TGTGCCAGCAGTTGGGTGTGGGGACTAGCGGGAGGGCACTACACCGGGGAGCTGTTTTTT; CDR3: CASSWVWGLAGGHYTGELFF
V: TRBV24-1; D: TRBD2; J: TRBJ2-3; size: -; DNA: TGTGCCACCAGTGACAGGACTAGCGGGGCCCGCACAGATACGCAGTATTTT; CDR3: CATSDRTSGARTDTQYF
V: TRBV28; D: -; J: TRBJ2-7; size: -; DNA: TGTGCCAGCAGTTTTGGAAGGGTTGCCTACGAGCAGTACTTC; CDR3: CASSFGRVAYEQYF
V: TRBV28; D: -; J: TRBJ1-2; size: once; DNA: TGTGCCAGCAGTTTGTACTCGGACAGAGACTATGGCTACACCTTC; CDR3: CASSLYSDRDYGYTF
V: TRBV28; D: -; J: TRBJ2-2; size: -; DNA: TGTGCCAGCAGTTTAGTAGGGGACACCGGGGAGCTGTTTTTT; CDR3: CASSLVGDTGELFF
V: TRBV2; D: TRBD1; J: TRBJ2-1; size: -; DNA: TGTGCCAGCATTGGCAGGGGGCAGGATGAGCAGTTCTTC; CDR3: CASIGRGQDEQFF
V: TRBV9; D: -; J: TRBJ1-2; size: -; DNA: TGTGCCAGCAGCGCTAGTCGGGACACCCTTAAGGGGGACTATGGCTACACCTTC; CDR3: CASSASRDTLKGDYGYTF
V: TRBV5-4; D: -; J: TRBJ2-3; size: -; DNA: TGTGCCAGCAGCTTGGCAAGGGCCAGCACAGATACGCAGTATTTT; CDR3: CASSLARASTDTQYF
V: TRBV15; D: TRBD2; J: TRBJ2-2; size: -; DNA: TGTGCCACCGAGCGGGGGGGCGATGGCACCGGGGAGCTGTTTTTT; CDR3: CATERGGDGTGELFF
V: TRBV2; D: TRBD1; J: TRBJ1-5; size: -; DNA: TGTGCCAGCAGTAGGCCCGGGACAGGGGCAATTGGCGGCAATCAGCCCCAGCATTTT; CDR3: CASSRPGTGAIGGNQPQHF
V: TRBV5-1; D: -; J: TRBJ2-1; size: -; DNA: TGCGCCAGCAGCTCGGATTGGGGCCCCTACAATGAGCAGTTCTTC; CDR3: CASSSDWGPYNEQFF